These 3 T cell receptor beta chains share one sample of origin, sequenced in a study of PD-L1 blockade in urothelial cancer. Time point specified: pretreatment peripheral blood. The table came from immunoSEQ multiplex PCR; TCRdb's copy has only in-frame clones and leaves some out. Counted here are some 71,000 clones, roughly 80% occurring once; the ten biggest clones make up about 7.4%. The material sequenced was PBMCs, taken around atezolizumab (anti-PD-L1) treatment. The receptors derive from a man aged 40-49 years with urothelial cancer.

This clone has more than one count but fewer than ten. The gene calls are TRBV10-1 and TRBJ2-3; no reliable D call. Deletions cut 5 bases from V and 2 bases from J, with 8 bases between. CDR1 and CDR2 (germline): WNHNN, SYGVQD (reference sequence). This CDR3 has 13 residues. CDR3: CASSPGYTDTQYF. Written as DNA, the CDR3 is TGCGCCAGCAGTCCAGGTTACACAGATACGCAGTATTTT.

The V and J genes are TRBV28 and TRBJ2-1; D is ambiguous. The germline V gene has CDR1 MDHEN and CDR2 SYDVKM. The CDR3 runs to 14 residues. V was pared by 4 bases and J by 1 base, with 8 bases between. The CDR3 loop is CASSSGGSYNEQFF. CDR3 nucleotides: TGTGCCAGCAGTTCGGGTGGTTCCTACAATGAGCAGTTCTTC.

CDR3 nucleotide sequence: TGCGCCAGCAGCTTGTACACGGGGTCTTACACTGAAGCTTTCTTT. This gives the protein CASSLYTGSYTEAFF. The chain combines TRBV5-1 with TRBJ1-1; no clear D gene. The germline V gene has CDR1 SGHRS and CDR2 YFSETQ. The CDR3 is made up of 15 amino acids. Trimming stripped 1 base from V and 3 bases from J, with 13 bases between.